A single sample is the source of the 29 T cell receptor beta chains below, sequenced in a study of blood T cell repertoires in COVID-19. Clones were read by immunoSEQ multiplex PCR, and TCRdb kept only the in-frame ones, dropping some. Of under 65,000 clones listed, 80% to 90% are singletons. The specimen sequenced was peripheral blood. The receptor source for this set is a woman aged 55-70 years with COVID-19, enrolled during active disease.

J is TRBJ1-2 and V is TRBV10-3; D is perhaps TRBD1 (5 bases). The CDR3 runs 15 residues. Germline CDR1 and CDR2: ENHRY and SYGVKD. Trimming shortened V by 3 bases and J by 4 bases, and 15 bases separated the two germline ends. CDR3 region: CAISEDQGVGYGYTF. In nucleotides, the CDR3 is TGTGCCATCAGTGAAGATCAGGGTGTCGGCTATGGCTACACCTTC.

The chain has TRBV3-1 (or the pseudogene TRBV3-2) and TRBJ2-1; no firm D call. Germline CDR1 is LGHDT and CDR2 is YNNKEL (reference sequence). With 1 base removed from V and 6 bases from J, the gap between germline ends came to 10 bases. The CDR3 is 14 residues long. The CDR3 bases are TGTGCCAGCAGCCAAGGCCGCGGAGTCAATGAGCAGTTCTTC. Translation gives CASSQGRGVNEQFF.

CDR3 sequence (DNA): TGTGCCAGCAGAAAAAGGGGCGGACTAGCGGGAGAAAAACTCAACAATGAGCAGTTCTTC. Its translation is CASRKRGGLAGEKLNNEQFF. This chain uses TRBV27 with TRBJ2-1, with 13 positions matching TRBD2. CDR1 and CDR2 (germline): MNHEY, SMNVEV (reference sequence). The CDR3 is 20 amino acids. Trimming took 6 bases from V and 5 from J; bases not matched to a gene: 19.

The chain recombines TRBV9 with TRBJ1-2; the match to TRBD1 covers 7 bases. The CDR3 is 13 amino acids. The germline gives CDR1 SGDLS, CDR2 YYNGEE. Unmatched junction bases numbered 7, after V lost 3 bases and J lost 8 bases. The CDR3 coding sequence is TGTGCCAGCAGCGAAGTAACAGGGGTCGGCTACACCTTC. Amino acid sequence: CASSEVTGVGYTF.

This clone is medium-sized within its sample. This chain uses TRBV27 with TRBJ2-5; no reliable D call. The CDR3 is made up of 16 amino acids. The ends were cut back, 0 bases at V and 4 bases at J, with 15 bases in the middle. CDR1 MNHEY and CDR2 SMNVEV come from the germline V gene (reference sequence). This CDR3 is CASSLSLVSRVETQYF. In nucleotides, the CDR3 is TGTGCCAGCAGTTTATCTCTTGTGTCCCGGGTAGAGACCCAGTACTTC.

CDR3 coding DNA: TGTGCCAGCAGTTTACCGGGTCTCTACGAGCAGTACTTC. Translation: CASSLPGLYEQYF. This rearrangement joins TRBV28 to TRBJ2-7; D uncertain. Between the trimmed V and J ends, which lost 2 bases and 3 bases, there was a span of 8 bases. Germline V gene sequence: CDR1 MDHEN, CDR2 SYDVKM. The CDR3 runs to 13 residues.

This clone occurred a few times. In DNA, the CDR3 is TGTGCCAGCAGCCTGGGACAGAGCAAATACGAGCAGTACTTC. This translates into CASSLGQSKYEQYF. The chain carries TRBV7-9 and TRBJ2-7, with 7 nucleotides matching TRBD1. CDR1 and CDR2 (germline): SEHNR, FQNEAQ (reference sequence). This CDR3 is 14 amino acids long. V was clipped by 5 bases and J by 4 bases; unmatched bases: 8.

The chain is built from TRBV6-6 and TRBJ2-1; TRBD2 matches 16 bases. The CDR3 covers 16 residues. Unmatched junction bases numbered 6, after V lost 4 bases and J lost 9 bases. The germline CDR1 and CDR2 sequences are MNHNY and SVGAGI (reference sequence). As DNA, the CDR3 is TGTGCCAGCAGTTTGATAGGGACTAGCGGGAGGGGTGAGCAGTTCTTC. Protein product: CASSLIGTSGRGEQFF.

The V gene is TRBV18, the J gene TRBJ2-3; D perhaps matches TRBD2 (6 bases). The CDR3 has 16 residues. With 1 base removed from V and 0 bases from J, the gap between germline ends came to 11 bases. CDR1 and CDR2 (germline): KGHSH, LQKENI. The CDR3 DNA is TGTGCCAGCTCACCACTGGAGGGGCTCAGCACAGATACGCAGTATTTT. Residues: CASSPLEGLSTDTQYF. Supplemented by reference TRBV18 and TRBJ2-3, the full variable domain reads NAGVMQNPRHLVRRRGQEARLRCSPMKGHSHVYWYRQLPEEGLKFMVYLQKENIIDESGMPKERFSAEFPKEGPSILRIQQVVRGDSAAYFCASSPLEGLSTDTQYFGPGTRLTVL.

The chain joins TRBV2 to TRBJ1-4; tentative D call: TRBD1 (6 bases). The CDR3 has 13 residues. Germline-derived CDR1 and CDR2 are SNHLY and FYNNEI. V shed 7 bases and J shed 4 bases, with 10 bases lying between them. As DNA, the CDR3 is TGTGCCAGCAAGAAGGGGGTTAATGAAAAACTGTTTTTT. This codes for CASKKGVNEKLFF.

The genes are TRBV29-1 and TRBJ2-5, with a possible D match to TRBD1 (6 bases). Trimming removed 4 bases at V and 4 bases at J, with 13 bases between. The CDR3 is 13 amino acids. Germline loops: CDR1 SQVTM, CDR2 ANQGSEA. The CDR3 spells CSVATQGRETQYF. The CDR3 nucleotides are TGCAGCGTTGCCACTCAGGGGAGAGAGACCCAGTACTTC.

This chain links TRBV2 with TRBJ2-3, with D possibly matching TRBD2 (6 bases). CDR1 and CDR2 from the germline V gene are SNHLY and FYNNEI. This CDR3 comprises 13 residues. Trimming shortened V by 5 bases and J by 8 bases, and 14 bases separated the two germline ends. The CDR3 DNA reads TGTGCCAGCAGTACCCAGACTAGAAGTACGCAGTATTTT. Amino acids: CASSTQTRSTQYF.

A few counts support this clone. The chain employs TRBV7-2 and TRBJ2-2; 8 bases are shared with TRBD2. The J segment lost 0 bases and the V segment lost 1 base, leaving 4 bases of the junction unmatched. CDR3 size: 17 residues. Per the germline V gene, CDR1 is SGHTA and CDR2 is FQGNSA. The CDR3 nucleotides are TGTGCCAGCAGCTTAGTATTTAGCGGGACGAACACCGGGGAGCTGTTTTTT. Translated, it gives CASSLVFSGTNTGELFF.

The chain couples TRBV6-1 to TRBJ2-5, with a tentative D call TRBD2 (6 bases). CDR3 length: 16 amino acids. Germline CDR1 and CDR2: MNHNS and SASEGT. Trimming removed 4 bases at V and 7 bases at J, with 22 bases between. CDR3 in DNA: TGTGCCAGCAGTGGCCTCCGGGACTGGGCCGGTGGGACCCAGTACTTC. This encodes CASSGLRDWAGGTQYF.

Details on this clone: This sample also contains other DNA sequences that code for the same CDR3. This chain links TRBV3-1 (or the pseudogene TRBV3-2) with TRBJ1-1; D is ambiguous. The germline gives CDR1 LGHDT, CDR2 YNNKEL (reference sequence). Trimming stripped 1 base from V and 4 bases from J, with 10 bases between. This CDR3 comprises 14 residues. This CDR3 is CASSQAGGSTEAFF. CDR3 in DNA: TGTGCCAGCAGCCAAGCAGGAGGGAGCACTGAAGCTTTCTTT.

J is TRBJ1-3 and V is TRBV9; a possible D gene is TRBD1 (6 bases). V lost 3 bases and J lost 0, with 10 bases in between. Germline loops: CDR1 SGDLS, CDR2 YYNGEE. CDR3 length: 15 amino acids. The CDR3 protein is CASSADSFSGNTIYF. The CDR3 DNA reads as TGTGCCAGCAGCGCGGACAGCTTCTCTGGAAACACCATATATTTT.

The chain couples TRBV5-1 to TRBJ2-7, with D maybe TRBD1 (6 bases). The CDR3 is made up of 18 amino acids. V shed 4 bases and J shed 4 bases, with 27 bases lying between them. Germline V CDR1 and CDR2: SGHRS, YFSETQ. CDR3 sequence reads: CASSPNVVLVDRPYEQYF. The CDR3 DNA sequence: TGCGCCAGCAGCCCTAATGTCGTGTTGGTCGACAGGCCGTACGAGCAGTACTTC.

The rearrangement uses TRBV6-5 and TRBJ2-1; D perhaps matches TRBD1 (5 bases). Looked up from germline, CDR1 is MNHEY and CDR2 is SVGAGI. The CDR3 has 13 amino acids. V was pared by 5 bases and J by 9 bases, with 14 bases between. CDR3 sequence: CASSITVRAEQFF. CDR3 DNA sequence: TGTGCCAGCAGTATAACGGTCAGGGCTGAGCAGTTCTTC.

DNA for the CDR3: TGTGCCAGCAGCCGTAGGGGTAACACTGAAGCTTTCTTT. Protein: CASSRRGNTEAFF. The chain links TRBV2 to TRBJ1-1, with D tentatively TRBD1 (5 bases). Looked up from germline, CDR1 is SNHLY and CDR2 is FYNNEI. CDR3 length: 13 residues. V dropped 6 bases and J dropped 2 bases, with 10 bases sitting between them.

V usage is TRBV5-1 and J usage is TRBJ2-3; D possibly corresponds to TRBD1 (5 bases). V gave up 2 bases and J gave up 5 bases, with 12 bases separating them. The CDR3 is 14 residues long. Germline CDR1 SGHRS, CDR2 YFSETQ. This CDR3 reads CASSLGASQDTQYF. The CDR3 DNA follows: TGCGCCAGCAGCTTAGGGGCAAGCCAAGATACGCAGTATTTT.

The rearrangement uses TRBV6-4 and TRBJ2-1; 8 positions agree with TRBD1. There are 16 residues in the CDR3. Losses at the gene ends were 5 bases for V and 4 bases for J; bases not matched to a gene: 10. Germline CDR1 MRHNA, CDR2 SNTAGT. The CDR3 reads CASSIGPTGVYNEQFF. CDR3 DNA sequence: TGTGCCAGCAGTATAGGACCGACAGGGGTTTACAATGAGCAGTTCTTC.

The chain carries TRBV5-1 and TRBJ1-1; no clear D gene. The CDR3 covers 13 residues. Germline V lookup: CDR1 SGHRS, CDR2 YFSETQ. Deletions cut 1 base from V and 0 bases from J, with 4 bases between. The CDR3 is CASSLTLNTEAFF. CDR3 DNA sequence: TGCGCCAGCAGCTTGACACTGAACACTGAAGCTTTCTTT.

This chain connects TRBV7-2 to TRBJ1-6, with D maybe TRBD1 (5 bases). This CDR3 is 14 amino acids long. Germline CDR1 SGHTA, CDR2 FQGNSA. V shed 11 bases and J shed 0 bases, with 11 bases lying between them. The CDR3 spells CAGRRGSYNSPLHF. The DNA of the CDR3 is TGTGCCGGCCGTAGGGGCTCCTATAATTCACCCCTCCACTTT.

The chain links TRBV15 to TRBJ2-7; 9 nucleotides line up with TRBD1. The J segment lost 5 bases and the V segment lost 0 bases, leaving 8 bases of the junction unmatched. This CDR3 comprises 16 residues. Germline V gene data show CDR1 as LNHNV and CDR2 as YYDKDF (reference sequence). The CDR3 DNA is TGTGCCACCAGCAGAGATGCGGGACAGGGTAGCGACGAGCAGTACTTC. Its translation: CATSRDAGQGSDEQYF.

The chain uses TRBV20-1 and TRBJ2-7; D is unclear. Germline lookup yields CDR1 DFQATT and CDR2 SNEGSKA (reference sequence). The CDR3 has 11 amino acids. V lost 6 bases, J lost 2 bases, and 8 bases lay in between. The CDR3 here is CSAALTYEQYF. The CDR3 region has the DNA TGCAGTGCCGCGCTGACCTACGAGCAGTACTTC.

The V and J genes are TRBV6-5 and TRBJ2-7; TRBD2 agrees at 10 bases. The CDR3 contains 15 residues. The V segment lost 2 bases and the J segment 0 bases; nucleotides outside the gene matches: 1. CDR1 and CDR2 (germline): MNHEY, SVGAGI. CDR3 in amino acids: CASSYVAGGSYEQYF. CDR3 nucleotides: TGTGCCAGCAGTTACGTAGCGGGAGGCTCCTACGAGCAGTACTTC.

The chain joins TRBV19 to TRBJ1-5, with TRBD1 matching over 9 bases. CDR3 size: 15 residues. Trimming at V came to 4 bases and at J to 4 bases, leaving 5 bases not matched to a gene. CDR1 and CDR2 (germline): LNHDA, SQIVND (reference sequence). The CDR3 is CASSTQQGANQPQHF. DNA for the CDR3: TGTGCCAGTAGTACACAACAGGGGGCTAATCAGCCCCAGCATTTT.

The chain employs TRBV4-1 and TRBJ1-5; D not certain. The CDR3 is 15 amino acids. CDR1 and CDR2 from the germline V gene are MGHRA and YSYEKL. Trimming cost V 1 base and J 2 bases, with 9 bases left between them. CDR3 nucleotides: TGCGCCAGCAGCCAAGGGTCCCAGGGCAATCAGCCCCAGCATTTT. It specifies CASSQGSQGNQPQHF.

This chain joins TRBV5-6 and TRBJ1-4; TRBD1 might be the D (5 bases). The CDR3 has 15 amino acids. V lost 0 bases, J lost 8 bases, and 14 bases lay in between. Germline V CDR1 and CDR2: SGHDT, YYEEEE. This chain's CDR3 is CASSLEGSRVEKLFF. The DNA for the CDR3 is TGTGCCAGCAGCTTGGAGGGGTCGAGAGTGGAAAAACTGTTTTTT.